The entry that follows covers one T cell receptor (beta chain) sequence. This specimen belongs to a study of blood T cell repertoires in COVID-19. Sequencing was performed with immunoSEQ multiplex PCR; in TCRdb, only in-frame clones are kept and a portion is missing. Of about 120,000 clones in the sample, 70% to 90% are singletons; the top ten hold roughly 7.6%. Input material: peripheral blood. The source is a man aged 50 to 60 with acute or convalescent COVID-19.

Written as DNA, the CDR3 is TGTGCCTGGAGCCGATTACTAGCGGGAGTAACCAATGAGCAGTTCTTC. Amino acid sequence: CAWSRLLAGVTNEQFF. The gene calls are TRBV30 and TRBJ2-1, with TRBD2 matching over 11 bases. Trimming at V came to 3 bases and at J to 6 bases, leaving 10 bases not matched to a gene. The germline gives CDR1 GTSNPN, CDR2 SVGIG (reference sequence). CDR3 length: 16 residues.